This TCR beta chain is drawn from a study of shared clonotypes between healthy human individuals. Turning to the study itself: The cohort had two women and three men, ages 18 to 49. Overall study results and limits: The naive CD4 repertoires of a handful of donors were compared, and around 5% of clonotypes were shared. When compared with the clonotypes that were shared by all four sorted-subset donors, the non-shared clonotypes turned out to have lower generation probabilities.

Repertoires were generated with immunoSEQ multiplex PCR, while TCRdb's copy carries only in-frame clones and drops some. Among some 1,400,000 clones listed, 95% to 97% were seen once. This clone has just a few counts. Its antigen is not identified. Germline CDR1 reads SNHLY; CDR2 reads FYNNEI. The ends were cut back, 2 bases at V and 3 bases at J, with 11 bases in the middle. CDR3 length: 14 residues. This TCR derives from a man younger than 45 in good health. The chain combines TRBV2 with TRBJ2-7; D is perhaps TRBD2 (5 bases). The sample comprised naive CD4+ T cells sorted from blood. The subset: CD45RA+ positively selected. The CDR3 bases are TGTGCCAGCAGTGAACGGTGGGGAGTCTACGAGCAGTACTTC. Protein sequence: CASSERWGVYEQYF.